Listed below are T cell receptor beta chains from one sample, sequenced in a study of shared clonotypes between healthy human individuals. The assay was immunoSEQ multiplex PCR, and TCRdb's table has in-frame clones only and misses some. The repertoire holds about 320,000 clones, more than 75% seen once, with around 16% in the top ten. The sample taken for sequencing was memory CD8+ T cells sorted from blood. All receptors derive from a man aged 18 to 30 in good health. The CDR3 runs from the conserved cysteine through the conserved F or W. D genes are given only for firm matches.

>TRBV27|-|TRBJ1-3
TGTGCCAGCAGTTTAGATCCAGGAAGCACCATATATTTT
CASSLDPGSTIYF
>TRBV6-1|TRBD1|TRBJ2-7
TGTGCCAGCAGTGTGGACAGGGATTCAGGGTACGAGCAGTACTTC
CASSVDRDSGYEQYF
>TRBV7-6|-|TRBJ2-7
TGTGCCAGCAGCTTGGAGTCGGCCTACGAGCAGTACTTC
CASSLESAYEQYF
>TRBV10-3|-|TRBJ2-4
TGTGCCATCAGTGAGGCAGGGGATGTGTCCAAAAACATTCAGTACTTC
CAISEAGDVSKNIQYF
>TRBV7-9|TRBD2|TRBJ2-1
TGTGCCAGCAGCCACAGCGGGAGCTCCTACAATGAGCAGTTCTTC
CASSHSGSSYNEQFF
>TRBV4-3|TRBD1|TRBJ1-1
TGCGCCAGCAGCCGATCACAGGGGAGAGGGACTGAAGCTTTCTTT
CASSRSQGRGTEAFF
>TRBV15|TRBD1|TRBJ1-1
TGTGCCACCAGCAGAGGGACAGGGATTATGAACACTGAAGCTTTCTTT
CATSRGTGIMNTEAFF
>TRBV6-1|-|TRBJ1-3
TGTGCCAGCAGGAGGGACGGTGTAGACACCATATATTTT
CASRRDGVDTIYF
>TRBV10-3|TRBD1|TRBJ2-7
TGTGCCATCACCGAGGGGACAGGGGGCTACGAGCAGTACTTC
CAITEGTGGYEQYF
>TRBV6-1|TRBD1|TRBJ2-7
TGTGCCAGCAGTGCAAGGGACAGAATGACCTACGAGCAGTACTTC
CASSARDRMTYEQYF
>TRBV6-5|TRBD2|TRBJ2-7
TGTGCCAGCAGTTACACGGCTAGCGGGATGCAAGAGCAGTACTTC
CASSYTASGMQEQYF
>TRBV28|TRBD1|TRBJ2-7
TGTGCCAGCAGGGGGACAGGGGCCTACGAGCAGTACTTC
CASRGTGAYEQYF
>TRBV19|TRBD1|TRBJ1-1
TGTGCCAGTAGCTGGGGGACAGGGGGAGTGACTGAAGCTTTCTTT
CASSWGTGGVTEAFF